Listed here are 14 T cell receptor beta chains from one sample, sequenced in a study of blood T cell repertoires in COVID-19. Here immunoSEQ multiplex PCR was the method, and the copy in TCRdb shows in-frame clones only, minus some. The sample holds under 250,000 clones, 65% to 85% seen once. Specimen: peripheral blood. These receptor sequences come from a middle-aged woman who had recovered from COVID-19.

The gene calls are TRBV18 and TRBJ2-7; D perhaps matches TRBD2 (5 bases). V was shortened by 4 bases and J by 4 bases, with 8 bases between the two germline ends. Germline assignment: CDR1 KGHSH and CDR2 LQKENI. The CDR3 covers 12 residues. CDR3 amino acids: CASSLEGYEQYF. CDR3 nucleotides: TGTGCCAGCTCACTCGAGGGATACGAGCAGTACTTC. Full variable domain (rest looked up from reference TRBV18 and TRBJ2-7): NAGVMQNPRHLVRRRGQEARLRCSPMKGHSHVYWYRQLPEEGLKFMVYLQKENIIDESGMPKERFSAEFPKEGPSILRIQQVVRGDSAAYFCASSLEGYEQYFGPGTRLTVT.

Here the CDR3 DNA reads TGTGCCAGCAGCCGGGACAGCTACGAGACCCAGTACTTC. As protein: CASSRDSYETQYF. The chain combines TRBV28 with TRBJ2-5, with 7 bases that match TRBD1. The V gene's germline CDR1 is MDHEN and CDR2 SYDVKM. V was pared by 6 bases and J by 5 bases, with 6 bases of the junction left unmatched. The CDR3 totals 13 residues.

This clone was detected only once. This rearrangement joins TRBV18 to TRBJ1-1; 9 bases map to TRBD1. Germline CDR1 reads KGHSH; CDR2 reads LQKENI. V shed 4 bases, J shed 0 bases, and the junction held 24 bases outside the gene matches. The CDR3 runs 22 residues. CDR3 amino acids: CASSLLIPGQGGGSRLNTEAFF. CDR3 DNA sequence: TGTGCCAGCTCACTACTAATTCCGGGACAGGGAGGAGGTAGTAGGTTGAACACTGAAGCTTTCTTT.

This clone was observed once. V and J are TRBV30 and TRBJ1-1; D remains unclear. Germline V gives CDR1 GTSNPN, CDR2 SVGIG (reference sequence). Trimming pared 1 base from V and 8 bases from J, leaving 20 bases between. There are 15 residues in the CDR3. The DNA of the CDR3 is TGTGCCTGGAGTGCCCCCGACTCCCGGTCGAGGGAAGCTTTCTTT. It encodes CAWSAPDSRSREAFF.

The V call is TRBV6-6, the J call TRBJ1-2; 11 bases are shared with TRBD1. V was clipped by 10 bases and J by 6 bases; unmatched bases: 7. Germline values: CDR1 MNHNY, CDR2 SVGAGI (reference sequence). The CDR3 runs to 13 residues. CDR3 nucleotide sequence: TGTGCCACCCTTGGACAGGGGGCCAATGGCTACACCTTC. It encodes CATLGQGANGYTF.

The rearrangement uses TRBV6-5 and TRBJ2-7; the match to TRBD1 covers 12 bases. The CDR3 is 16 residues long. The V gene end was trimmed by 4 bases and the J gene end by 1 base; junction bases not matched to a gene: 5. CDR1 MNHEY and CDR2 SVGAGI come from the germline V gene. For the CDR3, the DNA is TGTGCCAGCAGTTCTAAGGGACAGGGGGCTTCCTACGAGCAGTACTTC. As protein: CASSSKGQGASYEQYF.

The chain carries TRBV5-5 and TRBJ2-2, with 12 nucleotides matching TRBD1. Per the germline V gene, CDR1 is SGHKS and CDR2 is YYEKEE (reference sequence). The CDR3 is 17 amino acids. V dropped 5 bases and J dropped 3; count of bases not matched to a gene: 8. This CDR3 is CASRPGQGASDTGELFF. The CDR3 DNA follows: TGTGCCAGCAGGCCGGGACAGGGGGCTTCGGACACCGGGGAGCTGTTTTTT.

The CDR3 coding sequence is TGTGCCAGTAGCACCTCCGGGACAGGGACGGGGTACGAGCAGTACTTC. Residues: CASSTSGTGTGYEQYF. The rearrangement uses TRBV19 and TRBJ2-7, with 9 nucleotides matching TRBD1. V lost 6 bases to trimming and J lost 4 bases; unmatched junction nucleotides: 13. There are 16 residues in the CDR3. CDR1 is LNHDA, CDR2 SQIVND, per germline (reference sequence).

The V call is TRBV11-3, the J call TRBJ2-1; TRBD2 matches 7 bases. Germline V gene data show CDR1 as SGHNT and CDR2 as YENEEA. The CDR3 loop spans 16 amino acids. After removal of 7 bases from V and 2 bases from J, the junction contained 11 bases not matched to a gene. CDR3 nucleotides: TGTGCCAGCACCCTACCGGGACTAACGACCTACAATGAGCAGTTCTTC. Translation gives CASTLPGLTTYNEQFF.

This rearrangement joins TRBV6-5 to TRBJ1-3; 7 bases align to TRBD1. There are 14 residues in the CDR3. With 5 bases clipped from V and 9 bases from J, the junction kept 10 bases outside the gene matches. Germline CDR1 is MNHEY and CDR2 is SVGAGI. This CDR3 reads CASSPGTAGGTIYF. The CDR3 nucleotides read TGTGCCAGCAGTCCCGGGACAGCCGGAGGCACCATATATTTT.

The chain employs TRBV6-1 and TRBJ2-7; D perhaps matches TRBD1 (6 bases). The CDR3 runs to 16 residues. CDR1 and CDR2 from the germline V gene are MNHNS and SASEGT. Trimming stripped 2 bases from V and 6 bases from J, with 20 bases between. This CDR3 reads CASSERGGRGSGEQYF. The CDR3 DNA is TGTGCCAGCAGTGAAAGGGGTGGTAGGGGGTCGGGCGAGCAGTACTTC.

The chain carries TRBV19 and TRBJ2-1; 12 nucleotides agree with TRBD2. CDR1 LNHDA and CDR2 SQIVND come from the germline V gene (reference sequence). The CDR3 is 17 amino acids. V shed 1 base and J 4 bases; nucleotides not matched to a gene: 5. The CDR3 bases are TGTGCCAGTAGTATAGGAAGGACTAGCGGGGTTTACAATGAGCAGTTCTTC. Translating gives CASSIGRTSGVYNEQFF.

J is TRBJ2-1 and V is TRBV30, with 8 positions matching TRBD1. Germline-derived CDR1 and CDR2 are GTSNPN and SVGIG (reference sequence). Unmatched junction bases numbered 8, after V lost 8 bases and J lost 8 bases. The CDR3 contains 12 residues. CDR3 sequence reads: CAGDRGSYEQFF. CDR3 DNA: TGTGCCGGTGACAGGGGTTCTTATGAGCAGTTCTTC.

This clone turned up a few times. J is TRBJ2-5 and V is TRBV29-1, with a weak D call TRBD1 (5 bases). V shed 4 bases and J shed 4 bases, with 10 bases lying between them. The CDR3 sequence is 12 residues long. Germline CDR1 reads SQVTM; CDR2 reads ANQGSEA. The CDR3: CSVVWQGETQYF. The CDR3 bases are TGCAGCGTTGTCTGGCAGGGAGAGACCCAGTACTTC.